The clone carrying this T cell receptor (beta chain) was observed a single time. TCR beta sequences were obtained from blood CD8+ and CD4+ T cells. Matched for age and sex, the controls were healthy donors. TEMRA cells underwent FACS enrichment and CD8+ and CD4+ T cells underwent negative isolation. The record originates from a study of CD8 T cells in Susac syndrome. Random hexamers served to reverse transcribe roughly 0.5 to 1 ug RNA. The authors amplified TCR beta CDR3 across 54 Vbeta and 13 Jbeta using immunoSEQ multiplex PCR. TCRdb re-analysed the immunoSEQ multiplex PCR reads in MiXCR, keeping a single row per CDR3 protein. Among tens of thousands of distinct CDR3 sequences listed, roughly 93% were seen once. The sequence came from a human donor in good health. The sequencing input was CD8+ T cells from PBMCs.

The CDR3 coding sequence is TGTGCCAGCAGCTGGGGCGGGGATGAGCAGTTCTTC. Its translation is CASSWGGDEQFF. This chain connects TRBV7-9 to TRBJ2-1; possible D gene TRBD2, 6 bases. The V and J ends lost 4 bases and 8 bases respectively, with 9 bases between them. Germline V gene sequence: CDR1 SEHNR, CDR2 FQNEAQ (reference sequence). CDR3 length: 12 residues.